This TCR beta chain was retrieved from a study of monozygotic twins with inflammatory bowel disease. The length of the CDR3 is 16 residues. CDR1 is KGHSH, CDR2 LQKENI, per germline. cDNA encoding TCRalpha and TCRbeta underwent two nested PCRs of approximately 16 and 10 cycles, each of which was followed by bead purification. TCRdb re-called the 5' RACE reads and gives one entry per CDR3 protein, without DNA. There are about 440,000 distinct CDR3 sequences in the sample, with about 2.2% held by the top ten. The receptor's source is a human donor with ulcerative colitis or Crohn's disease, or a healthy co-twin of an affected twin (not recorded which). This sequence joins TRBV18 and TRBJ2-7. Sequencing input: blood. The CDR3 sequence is CASSPRVGSLGNEQYF.